This T cell receptor (beta chain) was sequenced for a study of cytomegalovirus exposure and HLA in healthy donors. Study information: The Caucasian-associated ancestry cluster held less than 85% of a few hundred genotyped donors. Study-level findings and limits: Associated with cytomegalovirus, according to the listing, were around 170 TCR beta chains.

As concerns this clone: Its matching antigen is unknown.

PCR employed 60 Vbeta and 13 Jbeta primers. Profiled with immunoSEQ multiplex PCR; TCRdb holds only in-frame clones, not every one. The sample yields about 160,000 clones, approximately 78% seen once. This CDR3 region has 16 residues. Germline V gives CDR1 SGHRS, CDR2 YFSETQ. V was pared by 0 bases and J by 0 bases, with 11 bases between. Donors sampled were nominally healthy, though unrecorded immune exposures were likely. The sequenced sample consisted of PBMCs. This chain connects TRBV5-1 to TRBJ2-3; D is unresolved. This clonotype originated in a male donor in good health and CMV-seropositive. CDR3: CASSLDSHLSTDTQYF. Written as DNA, the CDR3 is TGCGCCAGCAGCTTGGACTCGCACTTAAGCACAGATACGCAGTATTTT.